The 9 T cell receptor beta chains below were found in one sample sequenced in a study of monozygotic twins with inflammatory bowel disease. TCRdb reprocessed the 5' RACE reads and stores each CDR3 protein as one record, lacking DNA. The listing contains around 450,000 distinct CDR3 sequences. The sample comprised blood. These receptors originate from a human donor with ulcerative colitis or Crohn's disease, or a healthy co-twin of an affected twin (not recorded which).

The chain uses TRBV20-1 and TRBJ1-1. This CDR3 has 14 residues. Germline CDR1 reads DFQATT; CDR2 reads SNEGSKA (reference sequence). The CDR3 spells CSAKGWEGDTEAFF.

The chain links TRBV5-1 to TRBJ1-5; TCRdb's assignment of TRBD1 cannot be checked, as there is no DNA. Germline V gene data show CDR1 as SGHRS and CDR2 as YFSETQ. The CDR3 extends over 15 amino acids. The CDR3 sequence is CASSLGGTGNQPQHF.

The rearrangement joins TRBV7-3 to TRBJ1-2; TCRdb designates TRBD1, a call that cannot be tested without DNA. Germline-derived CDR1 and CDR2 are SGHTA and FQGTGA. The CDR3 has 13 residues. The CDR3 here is CASSSTGKGGYTF.

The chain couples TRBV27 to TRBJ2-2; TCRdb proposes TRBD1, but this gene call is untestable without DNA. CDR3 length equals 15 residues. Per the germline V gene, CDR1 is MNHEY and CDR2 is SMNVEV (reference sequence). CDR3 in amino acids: CASRGTGGKTRELFF.

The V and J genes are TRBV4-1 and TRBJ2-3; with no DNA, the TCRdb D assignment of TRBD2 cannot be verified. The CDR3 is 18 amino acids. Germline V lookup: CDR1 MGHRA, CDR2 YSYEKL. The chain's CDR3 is CASSQDSIAGTSTDTQYF.

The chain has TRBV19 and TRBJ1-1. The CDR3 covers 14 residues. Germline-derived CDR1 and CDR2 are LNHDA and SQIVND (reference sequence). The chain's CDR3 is CASIEGRYNTEAFF.

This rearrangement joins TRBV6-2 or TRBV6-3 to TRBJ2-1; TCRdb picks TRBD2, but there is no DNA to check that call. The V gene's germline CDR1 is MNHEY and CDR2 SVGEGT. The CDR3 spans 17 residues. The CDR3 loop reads CASSPRASGGSYNEQFF.

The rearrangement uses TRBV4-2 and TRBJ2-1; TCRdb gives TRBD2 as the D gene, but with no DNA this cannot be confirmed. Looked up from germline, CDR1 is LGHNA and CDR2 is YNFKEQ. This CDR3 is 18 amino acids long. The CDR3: CASSRYSGGIGPNNEQFF.

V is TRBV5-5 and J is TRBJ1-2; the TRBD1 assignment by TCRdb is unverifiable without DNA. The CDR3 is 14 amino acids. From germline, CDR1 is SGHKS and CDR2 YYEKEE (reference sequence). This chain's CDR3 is CASSFKQGNYGYTF.